Listed below are T cell receptor beta chains from one sample, sequenced in a study of a mutant IDH1 vaccine in newly diagnosed glioma. These receptors' antigens are unknown. Only in-frame clones appear in the TCRdb table, and some are missing; sequencing was by immunoSEQ multiplex PCR. The table shows roughly 130,000 clones, with around three quarters occurring only once. The sample here was PBMCs, taken from a glioma patient whose treatment included an IDH1 peptide vaccine. Every receptor here comes from a man aged 35 to 55 with glioma. The CDR3 runs from the conserved cysteine through the conserved F or W. The D gene is left open where the match is weak. Clone sizes are given selectively: once, few, many, or a class where the clone is expanded.

>.|TRBV4-1|.|TRBJ2-1
TGCGCCAGCAGCCAAGTCCCGAAGCTGACATACAATGAGCAGTTCTTC
CASSQVPKLTYNEQFF
>TRBD1|TRBV5-1|.|TRBJ2-5
TGCGCCAGCTCAGCAGGGGGCTTGGAGACCCAGTACTTC
CASSAGGLETQYF
>TRBD1|TRBV27|.|TRBJ2-3
TGTGCCAGCAGCCGGGACAGGGGAACAGATACGCAGTATTTT
CASSRDRGTDTQYF
>TRBD1|TRBV5-1|once|TRBJ2-7
TGCGCCAGCAGCCCCGGGACAGTCTCCTACGAGCAGTACTTC
CASSPGTVSYEQYF
>TRBD2|TRBV10-3|.|TRBJ2-3
TGTGCCATCAGTGAGGGGACTAGCGGGGGTTCAGGGACGCAGTATTTT
CAISEGTSGGSGTQYF
>.|TRBV30|.|TRBJ2-7
TGTGCCTGGAGTGGTCTGGACGAGCAGTACTTC
CAWSGLDEQYF
>.|TRBV27|.|TRBJ1-1
TGTGCCAGCAGTTTAAGCGGTCAGATGAACACTGAAGCTTTCTTT
CASSLSGQMNTEAFF
>.|TRBV9|.|TRBJ2-5
TGTGCCAGCAGCCCGACCCCGACGGCAGGGACACAGGAGACCCAGTACTTC
CASSPTPTAGTQETQYF
>TRBD1|TRBV15|.|TRBJ1-6
TGTGCCACCAGCAGGGACAGGGCAAATTCACCCCTCCACTTT
CATSRDRANSPLHF
>.|TRBV19|.|TRBJ2-5
TGTGCCAGTAGTATGAGCCTCGGGAGAGGAGAGACCCAGTACTTC
CASSMSLGRGETQYF
>.|TRBV5-5|.|TRBJ2-7
TGTGCCAGCAGCTTCCGGACAGCAGTATACGAGCAGTACTTC
CASSFRTAVYEQYF
>.|TRBV4-2|.|TRBJ2-5
TGTGCCAGCAGCCAAGAATTGGAGGTGGGGGGACCCCAAGAGACCCAGTACTTC
CASSQELEVGGPQETQYF
>.|TRBV6-5|.|TRBJ1-5
TGTGCCAGCAGTAAAACAGCGTATAGCAATCAGCCCCAGCATTTT
CASSKTAYSNQPQHF
>.|TRBV7-2|few|TRBJ1-1
TGTGCCAGCAGCTTAAGAACTGAAGCTTTCTTT
CASSLRTEAFF
>.|TRBV4-3|.|TRBJ2-3
TGCGCCAGCAGCCAAGATTGGCGCGGGGACCGCACAGATACGCAGTATTTT
CASSQDWRGDRTDTQYF
>.|TRBV6-5|once|TRBJ1-6
TGTGCCAGCAGTTACTGGCAAGATAATTCACCCCTCCACTTT
CASSYWQDNSPLHF
>TRBD1|TRBV19|.|TRBJ2-3
TGTGCCAGTAACTCACAGGGGGGCGCAGATACGCAGTATTTT
CASNSQGGADTQYF
>.|TRBV27|once|TRBJ2-1
TGTGCCAGCAGTTTTCGGGGTTACAATGAGCAGTTCTTC
CASSFRGYNEQFF
>.|TRBV7-9|once|TRBJ1-4
TGCGCCAGCAGCCAAGAAATAATGCTAGGTCGGGCGGAAAAACTGTTTTTT
CASSQEIMLGRAEKLFF
>TRBD2|TRBV19|.|TRBJ2-1
TGTGCCAGTTTGCTTCCGGGACTAGAAAGTACCTCCCGCAATGAGCAGTTCTTC
CASLLPGLESTSRNEQFF
>TRBD2|TRBV7-8|.|TRBJ2-1
TGTGCCAGCAGCTTAAGACTAGCGGGGGGGTTTGAGCAGTTCTTC
CASSLRLAGGFEQFF
>.|TRBV7-2|once|TRBJ2-5
TGTGCCAGCAGCTTAAGCGCGGGGCACCAAGAGACCCAGTACTTC
CASSLSAGHQETQYF
>.|TRBV20-1|.|TRBJ2-7
TGCAGTGCCACAGGGATCGGCGAGCAGTACTTC
CSATGIGEQYF
>TRBD2|TRBV6-1|.|TRBJ2-1
TGTGCCAGCAGCCGGACTAGGAGTCGCAATGAGCAGTTCTTC
CASSRTRSRNEQFF
>.|TRBV5-1|.|TRBJ2-3
TGCGCCAGCAGCTTGGTCCCGGGGCCTAGCACAGATACGCAGTATTTT
CASSLVPGPSTDTQYF
>TRBD1|TRBV7-9|.|TRBJ2-5
TGTGCCAGCAGCTGGGGGACAGTACAAGAGACCCAGTACTTC
CASSWGTVQETQYF
>.|TRBV28|few|TRBJ1-5
TGTGCCAGCAGTTTCAAGCAGCCCCAGCATTTT
CASSFKQPQHF
>.|TRBV7-9|.|TRBJ2-2
TGTGCCAGCAGCACGGTTGGAGGGTGGCCCGGGGAGCTGTTTTTT
CASSTVGGWPGELFF
>.|TRBV4-3|.|TRBJ2-5
TGCGCCAGCAGCCAAGCACACCTCGGGGAGACCCAGTACTTC
CASSQAHLGETQYF
>TRBD2|TRBV29-1|.|TRBJ2-1
TGCAGCGTTGTGGGGGGACTAGCGGGAGCCATCCTCTGGGAGCAGTTCTTC
CSVVGGLAGAILWEQFF
>TRBD1|TRBV19|.|TRBJ1-2
TGTGCCAGTAGTAACCTGGTTATCCGGGACAGTTCTGCCTATGGCTACACCTTC
CASSNLVIRDSSAYGYTF
>.|TRBV6-5|.|TRBJ2-1
TGTGCCAGCAGTTATGAGACACACCCCAATGAGCAGTTCTTC
CASSYETHPNEQFF
>.|TRBV7-2|.|TRBJ2-7
TGTGCCAGCAGCCGAACGTCCTCCTACGAGCAGTACTTC
CASSRTSSYEQYF
>TRBD2|TRBV9|.|TRBJ2-5
TGTGCCAGCAGCGTAGCCGGTAGCGGGCTCCAAGAGACCCAGTACTTC
CASSVAGSGLQETQYF
>.|TRBV12-5|.|TRBJ1-3
TGTGCTAGTGGTTCGGTCCAGTCGCTTCTATCTGGAAACACCATATATTTT
CASGSVQSLLSGNTIYF
>.|TRBV12-2|.|TRBJ1-5
TGTGCAAGTCGCTTCCGGGGCAATCAGCCCCAGCATTTT
CASRFRGNQPQHF
>.|TRBV19|.|TRBJ1-2
TGTGCCAGTAGTATTTTAGACGGTACCTATGGCTACACCTTC
CASSILDGTYGYTF
>.|TRBV5-4|.|TRBJ2-3
TGTGCCAGCAGCTTTCCCCACTCGGGCACAGATACGCAGTATTTT
CASSFPHSGTDTQYF
>TRBD2|TRBV11-3|.|TRBJ2-3
TGTGCCAGCAGCGCGGGGCTAGCGGTCGGGACAGATACGCAGTATTTT
CASSAGLAVGTDTQYF
>TRBD2|TRBV5-1|.|TRBJ2-5
TGCGCCAGCAGCTCTGGGACTAGACAAGAGACCCAGTACTTC
CASSSGTRQETQYF
>.|TRBV19|once|TRBJ2-2
TGTGCCAGTAGTATGGTTTTCGGGGAGCTGTTTTTT
CASSMVFGELFF
>.|TRBV5-1|once|TRBJ1-6
TGCGCCAGCAGCTTGGCCGCGTTTACGGGATCACCCCTCCACTTT
CASSLAAFTGSPLHF
>TRBD1|TRBV9|.|TRBJ1-6
TGTGCCAGCAGCGTAGATGCAAGGGGGCCTAATTCACCCCTCCACTTT
CASSVDARGPNSPLHF
>TRBD1|TRBV6-6|.|TRBJ2-1
TGTGCCAGCAGTGGGGACAGGGTATCGTATGAGCAGTTCTTC
CASSGDRVSYEQFF
>.|TRBV15|.|TRBJ2-1
TGTGCCACCAGCCCGGGTTATTACAATGAGCAGTTCTTC
CATSPGYYNEQFF
>.|TRBV5-1|.|TRBJ2-5
TGCGCCAGCAGCTTCCCCAGGCGCGGGAAAGAGACCCAGTACTTC
CASSFPRRGKETQYF
>.|TRBV7-2|.|TRBJ1-1
TGTGCCAGCAGCCCAGTTGGGGGGTGGACTGAAGCTTTCTTT
CASSPVGGWTEAFF
>.|TRBV9|.|TRBJ1-2
TGTGCCAGCAGCCCAGAAGGCACATACTATGGCTACACCTTC
CASSPEGTYYGYTF
>.|TRBV5-1|.|TRBJ2-5
TGCGCCAGCAGCATACACGGGGAGACCCAGTACTTC
CASSIHGETQYF
>TRBD2|TRBV11-2|.|TRBJ2-2
TGTGCCAGCAGCACCGGGACTAGTCACACCGGGGAGCTGTTTTTT
CASSTGTSHTGELFF
>.|TRBV2|.|TRBJ2-7
TGTGCCAGCAGCAAGGCCGCATCCTACGAGCAGTACTTC
CASSKAASYEQYF
>.|TRBV9|.|TRBJ1-2
TGTGCCAGCAGCGCCTCGCTCACTAACTATGGCTACACCTTC
CASSASLTNYGYTF
>TRBD1|TRBV7-9|once|TRBJ2-7
TGTGCCAGCAGCTTAGACGGGCAGGGGGCAGGATACGAGCAGTACTTC
CASSLDGQGAGYEQYF
>.|TRBV9|.|TRBJ1-2
TGTGCCAGCAGCGTAGACGTCAGTGCTAACTATGGCTACACCTTC
CASSVDVSANYGYTF
>.|TRBV28|.|TRBJ2-2
TGTGCCAGCACCTATTATGCGGACACCGGGGAGCTGTTTTTT
CASTYYADTGELFF
>TRBD1|TRBV7-7|.|TRBJ1-5
TGTGCTAGCAGCAAGAGGACAGGGGTGGACAATCAGCCCCAGCATTTT
CASSKRTGVDNQPQHF
>TRBD2|TRBV7-9|.|TRBJ2-1
TGTGCCAGCAGTTTTAGCGGGCGTTTGGGGAATGAGCAGTTCTTC
CASSFSGRLGNEQFF
>TRBD1|TRBV7-9|.|TRBJ1-2
TGTGCCAGCAGTCCCGGCCCAGCAGGGGGCTTCTATGGCTACACCTTC
CASSPGPAGGFYGYTF
>.|TRBV7-2|.|TRBJ1-1
TGTGCCAGCAGCTTTTGGGGGGCGCTTAACACTGAAGCTTTCTTT
CASSFWGALNTEAFF